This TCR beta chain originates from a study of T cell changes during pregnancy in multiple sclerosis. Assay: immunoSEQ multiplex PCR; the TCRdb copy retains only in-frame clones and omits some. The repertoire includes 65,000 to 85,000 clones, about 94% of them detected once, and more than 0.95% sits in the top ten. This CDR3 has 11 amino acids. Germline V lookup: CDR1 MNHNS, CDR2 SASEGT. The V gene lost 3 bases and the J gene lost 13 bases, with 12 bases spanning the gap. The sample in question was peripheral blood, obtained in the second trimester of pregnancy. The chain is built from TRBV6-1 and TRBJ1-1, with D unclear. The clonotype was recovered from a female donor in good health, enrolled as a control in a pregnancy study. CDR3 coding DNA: TGTGCCAGCAGTGACCTCATGGGAGGTTTCTTT. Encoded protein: CASSDLMGGFF.